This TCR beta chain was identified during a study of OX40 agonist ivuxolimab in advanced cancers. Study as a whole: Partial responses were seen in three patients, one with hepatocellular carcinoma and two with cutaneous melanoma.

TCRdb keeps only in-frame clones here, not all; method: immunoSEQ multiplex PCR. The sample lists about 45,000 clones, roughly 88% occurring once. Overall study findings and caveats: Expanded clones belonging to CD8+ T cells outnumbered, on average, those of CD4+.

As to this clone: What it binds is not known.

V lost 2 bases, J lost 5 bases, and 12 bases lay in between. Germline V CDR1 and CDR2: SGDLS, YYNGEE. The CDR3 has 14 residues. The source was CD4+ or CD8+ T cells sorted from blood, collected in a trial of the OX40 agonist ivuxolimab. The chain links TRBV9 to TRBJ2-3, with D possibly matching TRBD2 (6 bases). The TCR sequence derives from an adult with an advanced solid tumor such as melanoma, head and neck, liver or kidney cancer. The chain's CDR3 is CASSVAWEVDTQYF. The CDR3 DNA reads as TGTGCCAGCAGCGTCGCCTGGGAGGTAGATACGCAGTATTTT.